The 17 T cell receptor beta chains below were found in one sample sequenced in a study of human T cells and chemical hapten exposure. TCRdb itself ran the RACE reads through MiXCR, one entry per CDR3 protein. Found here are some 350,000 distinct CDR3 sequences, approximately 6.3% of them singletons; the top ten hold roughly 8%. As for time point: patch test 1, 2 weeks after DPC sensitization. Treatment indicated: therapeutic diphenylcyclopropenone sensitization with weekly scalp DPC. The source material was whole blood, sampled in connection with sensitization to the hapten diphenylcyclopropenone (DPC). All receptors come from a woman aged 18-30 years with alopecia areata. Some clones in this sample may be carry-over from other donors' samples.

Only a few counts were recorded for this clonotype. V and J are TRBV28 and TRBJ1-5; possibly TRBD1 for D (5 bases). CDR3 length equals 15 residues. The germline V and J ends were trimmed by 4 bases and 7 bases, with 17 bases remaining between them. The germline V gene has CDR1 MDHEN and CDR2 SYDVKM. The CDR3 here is CASSSTGLGWQPQHF. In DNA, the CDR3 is TGTGCCAGCAGTTCAACAGGCCTTGGTTGGCAGCCCCAGCATTTT.

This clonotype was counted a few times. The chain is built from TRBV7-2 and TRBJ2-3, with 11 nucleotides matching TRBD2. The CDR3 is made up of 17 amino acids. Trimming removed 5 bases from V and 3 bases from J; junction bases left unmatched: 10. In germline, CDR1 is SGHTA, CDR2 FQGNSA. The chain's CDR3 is CASSSSGGAIYTDTQYF. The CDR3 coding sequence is TGTGCCAGCAGCAGTAGCGGGGGGGCCATCTATACAGATACGCAGTATTTT.

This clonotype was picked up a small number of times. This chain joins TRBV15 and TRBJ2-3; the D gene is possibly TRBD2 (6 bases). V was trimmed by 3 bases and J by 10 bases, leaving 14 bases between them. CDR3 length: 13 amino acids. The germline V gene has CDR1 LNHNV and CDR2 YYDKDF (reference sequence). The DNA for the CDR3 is TGTGCCACCAGCAGCGGGGGTAGGGGTGCGCAGTATTTT. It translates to CATSSGGRGAQYF.

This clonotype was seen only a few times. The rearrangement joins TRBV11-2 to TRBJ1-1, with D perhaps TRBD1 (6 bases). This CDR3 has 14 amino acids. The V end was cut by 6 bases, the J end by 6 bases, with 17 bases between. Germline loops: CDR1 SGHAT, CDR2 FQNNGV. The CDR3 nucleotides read TGTGCCAGCAGTACCGTTACGACAGGAGCTGAAGCTTTCTTT. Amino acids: CASSTVTTGAEAFF.

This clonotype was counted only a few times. The CDR3: CASSSMWGINYGYTF. CDR3 in DNA: TGTGCCAGTAGCTCAATGTGGGGGATCAACTATGGCTACACCTTC. V and J are TRBV19 and TRBJ1-2; possible D gene TRBD1, 5 bases. The CDR3 is 15 amino acids. V lost 6 bases, J lost 2 bases, and 16 bases lay in between. Germline assignment: CDR1 LNHDA and CDR2 SQIVND (reference sequence). The full variable domain, in which reference TRBV19 and TRBJ1-2 provide the parts outside the CDR3, is DGGITQSPKYLFRKEGQNVTLSCEQNLNHDAMYWYRQDPGQGLRLIYYSQIVNDFQKGDIAEGYSVSREKKESFPLTVTSAQKNPTAFYLCASSSMWGINYGYTFGSGTRLTVV.

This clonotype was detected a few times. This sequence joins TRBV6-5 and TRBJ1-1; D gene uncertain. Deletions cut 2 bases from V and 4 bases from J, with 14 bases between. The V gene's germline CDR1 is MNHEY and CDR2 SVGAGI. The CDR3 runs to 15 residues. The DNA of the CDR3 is TGTGCCAGCAGTTACCGAACTGACGAGGGCACTGAAGCTTTCTTT. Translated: CASSYRTDEGTEAFF.

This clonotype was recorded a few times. The CDR3 spells CASSRIVRDPEQFF. The DNA of the CDR3 is TGTGCCAGCAGTCGAATCGTCAGGGACCCTGAGCAGTTCTTC. The chain employs TRBV12-3 or TRBV12-4 and TRBJ2-1; perhaps D is TRBD1 or TRBD2 (5 bases each). V was cut by 5 bases and J by 9 bases, with 17 bases left in between. The CDR3 sequence is 14 residues long.

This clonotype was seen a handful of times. The CDR3 DNA reads as TGTGCCTCTAGAGCTACGATCGGGGCTATCCAAGAGACCCAGTACTTC. This sequence encodes CASRATIGAIQETQYF. The chain combines TRBV10-3 with TRBJ2-5; perhaps D is TRBD1 or TRBD2 (5 bases each). The CDR3 extends over 16 amino acids. CDR1 is ENHRY and CDR2 is SYGVKD in the germline V gene. The V end lost 11 bases, the J end lost 1 base, and 23 bases lay between the germline ends.

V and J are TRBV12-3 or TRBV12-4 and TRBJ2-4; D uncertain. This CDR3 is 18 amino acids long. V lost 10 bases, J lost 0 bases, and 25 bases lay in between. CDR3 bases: TGTGCCACCGCCCCGTTTCCCTCAGGTTACCAAGCCAAAAACATTCAGTACTTC. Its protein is CATAPFPSGYQAKNIQYF.

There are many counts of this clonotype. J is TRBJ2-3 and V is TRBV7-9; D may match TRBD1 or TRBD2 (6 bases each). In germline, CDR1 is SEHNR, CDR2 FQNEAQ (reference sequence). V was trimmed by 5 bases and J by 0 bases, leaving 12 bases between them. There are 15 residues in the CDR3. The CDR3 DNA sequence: TGTGCCAGCAGCCCCTCGGGGGCTAGCACAGATACGCAGTATTTT. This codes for CASSPSGASTDTQYF.

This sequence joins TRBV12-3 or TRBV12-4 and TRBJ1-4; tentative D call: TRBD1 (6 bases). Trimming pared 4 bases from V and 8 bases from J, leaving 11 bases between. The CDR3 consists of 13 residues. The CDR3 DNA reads TGTGCCAGCAGTTCGGGACAAAAGGAAAAACTGTTTTTT. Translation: CASSSGQKEKLFF.

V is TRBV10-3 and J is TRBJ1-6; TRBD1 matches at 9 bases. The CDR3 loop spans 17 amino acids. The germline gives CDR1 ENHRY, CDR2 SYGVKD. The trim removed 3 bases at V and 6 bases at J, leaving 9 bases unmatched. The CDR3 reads CAISETPGTGRNSPLHF. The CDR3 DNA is TGTGCCATCAGTGAAACCCCCGGGACAGGGCGTAATTCACCCCTCCACTTT.

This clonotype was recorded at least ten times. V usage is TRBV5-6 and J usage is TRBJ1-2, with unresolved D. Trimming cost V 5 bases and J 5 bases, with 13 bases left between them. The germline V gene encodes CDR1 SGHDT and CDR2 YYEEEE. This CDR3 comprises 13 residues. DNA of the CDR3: TGTGCCAGCAGTTCTGGGCAACGATATGGCTACACCTTC. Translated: CASSSGQRYGYTF.

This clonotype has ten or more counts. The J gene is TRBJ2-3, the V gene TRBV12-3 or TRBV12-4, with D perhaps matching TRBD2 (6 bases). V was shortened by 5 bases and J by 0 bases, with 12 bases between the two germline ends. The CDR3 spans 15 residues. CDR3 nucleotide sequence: TGTGCCAGCAGTCTGTCTAGCGACAGCACAGATACGCAGTATTTT. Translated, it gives CASSLSSDSTDTQYF.

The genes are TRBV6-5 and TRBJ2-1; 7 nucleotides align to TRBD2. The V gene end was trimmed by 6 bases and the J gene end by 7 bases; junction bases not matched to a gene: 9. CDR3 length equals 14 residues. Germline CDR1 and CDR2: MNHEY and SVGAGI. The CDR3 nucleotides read TGTGCCAGCAGGGGCGGGGGAAAAAGGAATGAGCAGTTCTTC. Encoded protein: CASRGGGKRNEQFF.

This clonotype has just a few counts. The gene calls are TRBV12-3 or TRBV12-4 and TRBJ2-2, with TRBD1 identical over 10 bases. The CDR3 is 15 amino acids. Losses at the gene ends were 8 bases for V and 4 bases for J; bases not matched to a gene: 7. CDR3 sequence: CASLSGTGATGELFF. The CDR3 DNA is TGTGCCAGCTTATCCGGGACAGGGGCCACCGGGGAGCTGTTTTTT.

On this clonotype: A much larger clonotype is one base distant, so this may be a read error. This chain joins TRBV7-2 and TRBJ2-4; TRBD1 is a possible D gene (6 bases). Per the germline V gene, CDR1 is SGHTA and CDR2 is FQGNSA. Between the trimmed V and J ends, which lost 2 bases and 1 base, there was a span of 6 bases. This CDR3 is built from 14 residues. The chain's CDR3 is CASSLTGAKNIQYF. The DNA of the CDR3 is TGTGCCAGCAGCTTAACAGGGGCCAAAAACATTCAGTACTTC.